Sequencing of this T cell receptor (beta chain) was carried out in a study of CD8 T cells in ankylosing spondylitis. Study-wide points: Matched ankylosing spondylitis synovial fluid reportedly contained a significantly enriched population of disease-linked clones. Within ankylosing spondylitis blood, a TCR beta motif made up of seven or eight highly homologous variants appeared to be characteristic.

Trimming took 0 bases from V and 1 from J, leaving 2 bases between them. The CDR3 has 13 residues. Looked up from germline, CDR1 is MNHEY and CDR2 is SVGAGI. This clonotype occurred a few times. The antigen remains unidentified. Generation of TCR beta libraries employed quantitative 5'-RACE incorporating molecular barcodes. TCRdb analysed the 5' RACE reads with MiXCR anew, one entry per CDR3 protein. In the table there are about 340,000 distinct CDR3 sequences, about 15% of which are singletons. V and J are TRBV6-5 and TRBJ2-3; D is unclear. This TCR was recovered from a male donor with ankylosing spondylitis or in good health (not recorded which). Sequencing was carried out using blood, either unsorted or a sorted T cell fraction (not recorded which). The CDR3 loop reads CASSYSGTDTQYF. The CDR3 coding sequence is TGTGCCAGCAGTTACTCGGGCACAGATACGCAGTATTTT.